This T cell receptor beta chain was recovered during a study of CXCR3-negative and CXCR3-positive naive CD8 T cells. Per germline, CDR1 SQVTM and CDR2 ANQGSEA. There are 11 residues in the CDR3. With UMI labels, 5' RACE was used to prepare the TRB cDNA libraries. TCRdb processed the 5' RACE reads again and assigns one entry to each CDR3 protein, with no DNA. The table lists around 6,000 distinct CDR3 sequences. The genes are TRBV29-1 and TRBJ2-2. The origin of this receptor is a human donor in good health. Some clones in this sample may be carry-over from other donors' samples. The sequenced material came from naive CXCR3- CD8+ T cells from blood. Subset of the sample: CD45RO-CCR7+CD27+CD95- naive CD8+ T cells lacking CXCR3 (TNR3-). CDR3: CSAKDTGELFF.